Included here is one T cell receptor (beta chain) sequence, with context. Its antigen is as yet unknown. Germline V gene lookup returns CDR1 DFQATT and CDR2 SNEGSKA (reference sequence). This CDR3 spans 16 amino acids. V lost 1 base and J lost 1; bases outside the gene matches: 4. The data were taken from a study of blood T cells in healthy people across ages. Study details: Template switching picked up about one barcoded beta molecule for each two T cells. The study, taken as a whole, reports: While age rose, TCR beta diversity per million T cells dropped in a roughly linear way.

Combining a sample-barcoded 5' primer with a J-beta primer mix, a second PCR ran for 7 to 11 cycles. From the 5' RACE reads, TCRdb called clonotypes with MiXCR, one entry per CDR3 protein. Among some 1,800,000 distinct CDR3 sequences listed, around 40% were seen once. In each sample, at least 7 million PBMCs were isolated. The chain recombines TRBV20-1 with TRBJ2-7, with 13 bases that match TRBD2. This clonotype originated in a human donor in good health. Sequenced sample: blood. The CDR3: CSARAGLAGPSYEQYF. CDR3 coding DNA: TGCAGTGCTAGAGCGGGACTAGCGGGGCCATCCTACGAGCAGTACTTC.